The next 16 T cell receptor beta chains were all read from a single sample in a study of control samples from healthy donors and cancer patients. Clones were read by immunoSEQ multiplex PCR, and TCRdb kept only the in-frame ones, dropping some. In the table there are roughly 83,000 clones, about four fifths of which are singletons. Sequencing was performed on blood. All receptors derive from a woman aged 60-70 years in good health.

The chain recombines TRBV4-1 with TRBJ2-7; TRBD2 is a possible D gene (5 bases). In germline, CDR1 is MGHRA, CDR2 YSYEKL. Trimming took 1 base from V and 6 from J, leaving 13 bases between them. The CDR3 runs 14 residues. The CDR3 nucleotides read TGCGCCAGCAGCCAAGGTTGGCTCACTAGCGAGCAGTACTTC. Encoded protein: CASSQGWLTSEQYF.

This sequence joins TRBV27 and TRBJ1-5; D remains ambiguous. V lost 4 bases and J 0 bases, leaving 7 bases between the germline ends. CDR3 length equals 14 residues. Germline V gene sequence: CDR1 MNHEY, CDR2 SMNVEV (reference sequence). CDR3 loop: CASSSFNSNQPQHF. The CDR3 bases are TGTGCCAGCAGTTCTTTTAATAGCAATCAGCCCCAGCATTTT.

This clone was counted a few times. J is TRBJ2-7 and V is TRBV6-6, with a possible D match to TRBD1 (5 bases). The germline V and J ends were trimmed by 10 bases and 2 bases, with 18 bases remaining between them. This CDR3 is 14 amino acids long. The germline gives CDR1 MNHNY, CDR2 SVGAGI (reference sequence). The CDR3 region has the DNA TGTGCCACCAAGCCCGACACCAGGGCCTACGAGCAGTACTTC. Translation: CATKPDTRAYEQYF.

This chain's CDR3 is CASSLEGLAPYEQYF. The CDR3 nucleotides are TGTGCCAGCAGCTTAGAGGGACTAGCTCCCTACGAGCAGTACTTC. The rearrangement uses TRBV7-2 and TRBJ2-7; the match to TRBD2 covers 9 bases. The CDR3 consists of 15 residues. J lost 2 bases, V lost 1 base, and 3 bases had no gene match. CDR1 and CDR2 from the germline V gene are SGHTA and FQGNSA.

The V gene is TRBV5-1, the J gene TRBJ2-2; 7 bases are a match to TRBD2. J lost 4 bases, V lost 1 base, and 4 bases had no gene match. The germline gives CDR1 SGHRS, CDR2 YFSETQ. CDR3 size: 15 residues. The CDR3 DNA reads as TGCGCCAGCAGCTTGACTAGCGACCCCACCGGGGAGCTGTTTTTT. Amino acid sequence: CASSLTSDPTGELFF.

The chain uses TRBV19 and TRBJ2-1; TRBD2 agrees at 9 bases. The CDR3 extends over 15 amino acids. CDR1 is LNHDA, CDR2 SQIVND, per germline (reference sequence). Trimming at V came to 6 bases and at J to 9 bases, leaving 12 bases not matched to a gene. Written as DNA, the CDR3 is TGTGCCAGTAGCCTTCTACTAGCGGGCCTACCTGAGCAGTTCTTC. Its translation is CASSLLLAGLPEQFF.

The CDR3 loop reads CASSYEGQGAFNEQFF. The DNA of the CDR3 is TGTGCCAGCAGTTACGAGGGACAGGGGGCCTTCAATGAGCAGTTCTTC. V and J are TRBV6-2 or TRBV6-3 and TRBJ2-1; TRBD1 aligns across 12 bases. V shed 2 bases and J 6 bases; nucleotides not matched to a gene: 5. Looked up from germline, CDR1 is MNHEY and CDR2 is SVGEGT. CDR3 length: 16 residues.

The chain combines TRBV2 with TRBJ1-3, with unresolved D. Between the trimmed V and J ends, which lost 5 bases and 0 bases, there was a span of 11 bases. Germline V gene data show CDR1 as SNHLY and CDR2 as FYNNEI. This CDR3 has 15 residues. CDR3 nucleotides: TGTGCCAGCAGTCGGTGGGGTTACTCTGGAAACACCATATATTTT. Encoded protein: CASSRWGYSGNTIYF. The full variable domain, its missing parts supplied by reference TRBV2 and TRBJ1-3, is EPEVTQTPSHQVTQMGQEVILRCVPISNHLYFYWYRQILGQKVEFLVSFYNNEISEKSEIFDDQFSVERPDGSNFTLKIRSTKLEDSAMYFCASSRWGYSGNTIYFGEGSWLTVV.

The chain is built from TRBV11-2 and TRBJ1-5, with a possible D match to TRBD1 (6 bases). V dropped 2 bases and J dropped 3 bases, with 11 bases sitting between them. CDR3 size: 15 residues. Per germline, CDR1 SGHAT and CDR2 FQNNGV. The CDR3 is CASSLSHRANQPQHF. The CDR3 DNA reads TGTGCCAGCAGCTTATCCCACAGGGCCAATCAGCCCCAGCATTTT.

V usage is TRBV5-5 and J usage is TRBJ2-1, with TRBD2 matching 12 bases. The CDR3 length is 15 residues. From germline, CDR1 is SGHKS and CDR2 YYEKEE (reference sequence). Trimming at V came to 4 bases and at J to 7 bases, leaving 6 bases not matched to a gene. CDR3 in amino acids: CASSPLAGGANEQFF. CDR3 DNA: TGTGCCAGCAGCCCTCTAGCGGGAGGGGCAAATGAGCAGTTCTTC.

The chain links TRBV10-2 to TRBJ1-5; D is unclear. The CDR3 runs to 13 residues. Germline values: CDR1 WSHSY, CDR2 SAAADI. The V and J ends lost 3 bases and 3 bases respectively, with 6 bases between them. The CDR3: CASSETDNQPQHF. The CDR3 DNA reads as TGCGCCAGCAGTGAAACAGACAATCAGCCCCAGCATTTT.

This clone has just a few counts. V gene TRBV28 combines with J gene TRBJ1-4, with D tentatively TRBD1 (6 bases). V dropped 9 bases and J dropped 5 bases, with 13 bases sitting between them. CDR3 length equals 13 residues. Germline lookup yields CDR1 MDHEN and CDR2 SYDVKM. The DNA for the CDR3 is TGTGCCAGTAAACAGGGCGGGAATGAAAAACTGTTTTTT. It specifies CASKQGGNEKLFF.

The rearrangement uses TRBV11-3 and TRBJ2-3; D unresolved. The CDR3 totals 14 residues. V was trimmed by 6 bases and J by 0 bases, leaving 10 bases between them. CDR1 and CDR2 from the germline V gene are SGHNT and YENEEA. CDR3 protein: CASSPGYSTDTQYF. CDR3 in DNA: TGTGCCAGCAGTCCCGGCTACAGCACAGATACGCAGTATTTT.

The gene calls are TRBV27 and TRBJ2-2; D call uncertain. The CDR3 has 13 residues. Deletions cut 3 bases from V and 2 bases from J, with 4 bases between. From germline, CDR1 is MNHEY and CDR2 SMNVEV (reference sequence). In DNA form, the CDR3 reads TGTGCCAGCAGTTTTTCAAACACCGGGGAGCTGTTTTTT. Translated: CASSFSNTGELFF.

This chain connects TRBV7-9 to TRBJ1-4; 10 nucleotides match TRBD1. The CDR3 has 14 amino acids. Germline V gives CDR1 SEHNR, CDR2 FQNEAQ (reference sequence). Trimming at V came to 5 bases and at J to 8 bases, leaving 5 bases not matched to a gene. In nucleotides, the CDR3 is TGTGCCAGCAGCGACAGGGGGCGCGAGGAAAAACTGTTTTTT. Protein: CASSDRGREEKLFF. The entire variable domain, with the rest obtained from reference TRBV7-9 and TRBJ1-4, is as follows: DTGVSQNPRHKITKRGQNVTFRCDPISEHNRLYWYRQTLGQGPEFLTYFQNEAQLEKSRLLSDRFSAERPKGSFSTLEIQRTEQGDSAMYLCASSDRGREEKLFFGSGTQLSVL.

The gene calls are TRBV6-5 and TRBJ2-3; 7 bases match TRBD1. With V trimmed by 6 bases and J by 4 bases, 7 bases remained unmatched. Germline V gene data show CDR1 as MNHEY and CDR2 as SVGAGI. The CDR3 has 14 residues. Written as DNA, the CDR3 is TGTGCCAGCAGCCCCCCTACAGGGGCAGATACGCAGTATTTT. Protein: CASSPPTGADTQYF.